The present entry profiles one T cell receptor (beta chain) with its context. The CDR3 end falls 3 residues outside the read, so it is completed with the germline J gene. Assay used: immunoSEQ multiplex PCR; TCRdb lists only in-frame clones, some missing. The table lists 25,000 to 35,000 clones. The sample comes from a study of Tregs in tolerant kidney transplant recipients. Overall study context: Recipients received nonmyeloablative bone marrow transplants from related graft donors, with transient mixed chimerism.

CDR3 size: 14 residues. Germline-derived CDR1 and CDR2 are GTSNPN and SVGIG (reference sequence). The V end was cut by 8 bases, the J end by 0 bases, with 14 bases between. This TCR was recovered from a human donor who received a combined kidney and bone marrow transplant. Source: CD8+ T cells from blood, taken before the transplant. The chain combines TRBV30 with TRBJ1-3; TRBD1 might be the D (6 bases). Incomplete CDR3 DNA: TGTGCCACGCGGACAGCGAGCTCTGGAAACACC. It codes for CATRTASSGNT. In full, the CDR3 reads CATRTASSGNTIYF.